This TCR beta chain was sequenced for a study of blood T cell repertoires in COVID-19. Study overall: The origin of the acute and convalescent COVID-19 samples was the United States, Italy and Spain.

CDR3 length equals 14 residues. Germline V gives CDR1 SGHRS, CDR2 YFSETQ. Trimming stripped 0 bases from V and 4 bases from J, with 7 bases between. The data were produced by immunoSEQ multiplex PCR, yet TCRdb's version contains in-frame clones alone and is incomplete. The sample includes about 380,000 clones, more than 70% of them seen just once. Material for sequencing was PBMCs or T cells enriched from blood (not recorded which). This chain joins TRBV5-1 and TRBJ1-4; D ambiguous. The sequence derives from a woman aged 18 to 35 who had recovered from COVID-19. The CDR3 DNA reads TGCGCCAGCAGCTTGGGAGGAATTAATGAAAAACTGTTTTTT. It translates to CASSLGGINEKLFF.